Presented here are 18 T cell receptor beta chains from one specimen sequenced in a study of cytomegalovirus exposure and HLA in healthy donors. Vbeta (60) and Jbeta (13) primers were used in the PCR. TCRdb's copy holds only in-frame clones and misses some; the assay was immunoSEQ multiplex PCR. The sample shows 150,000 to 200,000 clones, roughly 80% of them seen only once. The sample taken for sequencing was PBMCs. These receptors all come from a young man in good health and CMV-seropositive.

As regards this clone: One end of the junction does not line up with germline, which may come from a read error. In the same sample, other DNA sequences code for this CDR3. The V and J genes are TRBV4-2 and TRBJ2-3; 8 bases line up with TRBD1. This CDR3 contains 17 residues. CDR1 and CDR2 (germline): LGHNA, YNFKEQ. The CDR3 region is CASSQEPGQDITDTQYF. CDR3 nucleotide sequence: TGTGCCAGCAGCCAAGAACCGGGACAGGACATCACAGATACGCAATATTTT.

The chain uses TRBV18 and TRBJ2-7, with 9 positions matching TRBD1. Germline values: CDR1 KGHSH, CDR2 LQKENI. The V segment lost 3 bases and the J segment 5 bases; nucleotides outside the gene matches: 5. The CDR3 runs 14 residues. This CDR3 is CASSPAQGADEQYF. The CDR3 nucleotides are TGTGCCAGCTCACCGGCACAGGGGGCCGACGAGCAGTACTTC.

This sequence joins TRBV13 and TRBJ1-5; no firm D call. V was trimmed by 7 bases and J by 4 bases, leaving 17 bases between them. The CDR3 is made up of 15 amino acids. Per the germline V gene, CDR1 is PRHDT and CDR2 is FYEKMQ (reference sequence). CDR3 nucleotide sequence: TGTGCCAGCAACCGAAAAGCGGCGGGGAATCAGCCCCAGCATTTT. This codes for CASNRKAAGNQPQHF.

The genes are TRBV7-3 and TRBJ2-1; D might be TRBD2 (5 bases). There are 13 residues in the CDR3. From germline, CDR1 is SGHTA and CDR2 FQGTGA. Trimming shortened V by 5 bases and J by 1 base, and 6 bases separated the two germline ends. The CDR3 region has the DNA TGTGCCAGCAGCCTAGCATCCTACAATGAGCAGTTCTTC. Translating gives CASSLASYNEQFF. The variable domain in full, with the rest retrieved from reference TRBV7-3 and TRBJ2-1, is GAGVSQTPSNKVTEKGKYVELRCDPISGHTALYWYRQSLGQGPEFLIYFQGTGAADDSGLPNDRFFAVRPEGSVSTLKIQRTERGDSAVYLCASSLASYNEQFFGPGTRLTVL.

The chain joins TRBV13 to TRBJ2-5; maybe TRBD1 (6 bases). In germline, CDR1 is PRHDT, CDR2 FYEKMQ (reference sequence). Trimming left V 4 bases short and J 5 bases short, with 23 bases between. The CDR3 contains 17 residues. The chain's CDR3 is CASSSRSGQGAWETQYF. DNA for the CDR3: TGTGCCAGCAGCTCGAGATCGGGACAAGGGGCTTGGGAGACCCAGTACTTC.

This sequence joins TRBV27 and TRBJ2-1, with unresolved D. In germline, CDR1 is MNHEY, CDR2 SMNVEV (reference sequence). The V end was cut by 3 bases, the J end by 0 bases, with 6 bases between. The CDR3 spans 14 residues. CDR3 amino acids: CASSFRSSYNEQFF. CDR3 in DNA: TGTGCCAGCAGTTTTCGGAGCTCCTACAATGAGCAGTTCTTC.

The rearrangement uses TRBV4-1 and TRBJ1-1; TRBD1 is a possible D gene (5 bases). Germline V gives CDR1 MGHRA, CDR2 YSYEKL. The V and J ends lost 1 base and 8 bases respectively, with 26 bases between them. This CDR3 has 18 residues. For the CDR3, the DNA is TGCGCCAGCAGCCAAGGCAACCGTCAGGGTGACCCGATCGTGGAAGCTTTCTTT. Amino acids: CASSQGNRQGDPIVEAFF.

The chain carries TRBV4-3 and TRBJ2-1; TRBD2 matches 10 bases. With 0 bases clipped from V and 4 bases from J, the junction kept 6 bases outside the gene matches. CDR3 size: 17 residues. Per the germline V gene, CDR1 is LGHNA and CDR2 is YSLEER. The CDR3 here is CASSQDYRAGGYNEQFF. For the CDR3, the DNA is TGCGCCAGCAGCCAAGATTACCGAGCGGGGGGGTACAATGAGCAGTTCTTC.

The DNA for the CDR3 is TGTGCCAGCAGGCTTCGGGGCTCTGGAAACACCATATATTTT. Encoded protein: CASRLRGSGNTIYF. This chain connects TRBV6-1 to TRBJ1-3; D is uncertain. Trimming stripped 6 bases from V and 0 bases from J, with 9 bases between. This CDR3 contains 14 residues. The germline V gene has CDR1 MNHNS and CDR2 SASEGT.

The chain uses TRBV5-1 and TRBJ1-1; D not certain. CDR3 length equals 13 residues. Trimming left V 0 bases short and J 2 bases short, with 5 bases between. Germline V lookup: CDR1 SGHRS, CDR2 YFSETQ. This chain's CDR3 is CASSLAGNTEAFF. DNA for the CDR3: TGCGCCAGCAGCTTGGCCGGTAACACTGAAGCTTTCTTT.

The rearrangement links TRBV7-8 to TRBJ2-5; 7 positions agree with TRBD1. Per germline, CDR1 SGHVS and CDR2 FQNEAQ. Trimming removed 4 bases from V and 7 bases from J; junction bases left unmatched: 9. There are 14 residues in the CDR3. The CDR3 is CASSSTGTMWTQYF. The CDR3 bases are TGTGCCAGCAGCTCGACAGGGACCATGTGGACCCAGTACTTC.

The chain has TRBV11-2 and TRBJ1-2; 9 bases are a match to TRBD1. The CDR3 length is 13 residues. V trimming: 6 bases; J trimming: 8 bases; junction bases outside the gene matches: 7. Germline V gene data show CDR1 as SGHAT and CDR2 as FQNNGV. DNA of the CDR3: TGTGCCAGCAGATCTACAGGGGGCGCGGGCTACACCTTC. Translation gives CASRSTGGAGYTF.

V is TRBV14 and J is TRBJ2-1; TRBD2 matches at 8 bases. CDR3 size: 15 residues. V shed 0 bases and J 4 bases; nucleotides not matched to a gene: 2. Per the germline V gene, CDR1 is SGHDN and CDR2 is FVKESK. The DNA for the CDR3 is TGTGCCAGCAGCCAAGAACTAGCGGCTTACAATGAGCAGTTCTTC. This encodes CASSQELAAYNEQFF.

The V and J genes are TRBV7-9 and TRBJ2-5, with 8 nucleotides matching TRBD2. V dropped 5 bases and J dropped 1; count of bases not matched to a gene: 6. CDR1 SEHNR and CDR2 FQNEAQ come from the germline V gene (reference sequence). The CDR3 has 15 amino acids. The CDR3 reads CASSPTLAGQETQYF. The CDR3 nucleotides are TGTGCCAGCAGCCCGACGCTAGCGGGCCAAGAGACCCAGTACTTC.

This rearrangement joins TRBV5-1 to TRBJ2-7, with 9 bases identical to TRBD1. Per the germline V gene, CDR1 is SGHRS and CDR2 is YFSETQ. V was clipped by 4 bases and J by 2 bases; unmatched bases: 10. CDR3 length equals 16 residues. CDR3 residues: CASSRSPGQGTYEQYF. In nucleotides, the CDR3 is TGCGCCAGCAGCCGATCACCGGGACAGGGCACCTACGAGCAGTACTTC.

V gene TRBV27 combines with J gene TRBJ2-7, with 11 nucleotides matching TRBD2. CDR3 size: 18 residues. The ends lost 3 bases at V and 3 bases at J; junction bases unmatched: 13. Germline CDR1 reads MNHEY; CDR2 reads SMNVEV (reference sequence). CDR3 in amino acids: CASSLTSGKGFPGYEQYF. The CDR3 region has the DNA TGTGCCAGCAGTTTGACTAGCGGGAAAGGATTTCCGGGCTACGAGCAGTACTTC.

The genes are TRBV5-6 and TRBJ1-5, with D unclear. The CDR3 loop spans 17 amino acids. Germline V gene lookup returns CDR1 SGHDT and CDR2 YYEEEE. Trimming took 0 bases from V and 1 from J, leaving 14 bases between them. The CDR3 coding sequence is TGTGCCAGCAGCTTGGGCCAGAGACCAGGAAGCAATCAGCCCCAGCATTTT. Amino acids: CASSLGQRPGSNQPQHF.

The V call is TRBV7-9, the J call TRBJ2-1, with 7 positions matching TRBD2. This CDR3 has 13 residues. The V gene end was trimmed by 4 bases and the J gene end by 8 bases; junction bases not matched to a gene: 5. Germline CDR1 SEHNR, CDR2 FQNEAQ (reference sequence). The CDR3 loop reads CASSSGRGDEQFF. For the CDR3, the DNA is TGTGCCAGCAGCTCAGGACGGGGGGATGAGCAGTTCTTC.